This TCR beta chain stems from a study of shared clonotypes between healthy human individuals. V lost 1 base to trimming and J lost 3 bases; unmatched junction nucleotides: 5. Germline-derived CDR1 and CDR2 are SGHTA and FQGTGA. CDR3 length: 15 residues. With respect to this clone: The antigen is not known.

Findings and limits, study-wide: Clonotypes shared by all four sorted-subset donors had higher generation probabilities than non-shared clonotypes.

The repertoire was sequenced with immunoSEQ multiplex PCR; TCRdb's copy has only in-frame clones and lacks some. The table has about 1.1 million clones, 60% to 85% seen once; the top ten hold 0.89%. The V gene is TRBV7-3, the J gene TRBJ2-7; 8 bases line up with TRBD1. The receptor comes from a man aged 18 to 29 in good health. Some clones in this sample may be carry-over from other donors' samples. The sequenced sample consisted of memory CD4+ T cells from PBMCs. As for subset: CD45RA-negative fraction. This CDR3 reads CASSLIPGQVYEQYF. The CDR3 DNA is TGTGCCAGCAGCTTAATCCCGGGACAGGTCTACGAGCAGTACTTC.